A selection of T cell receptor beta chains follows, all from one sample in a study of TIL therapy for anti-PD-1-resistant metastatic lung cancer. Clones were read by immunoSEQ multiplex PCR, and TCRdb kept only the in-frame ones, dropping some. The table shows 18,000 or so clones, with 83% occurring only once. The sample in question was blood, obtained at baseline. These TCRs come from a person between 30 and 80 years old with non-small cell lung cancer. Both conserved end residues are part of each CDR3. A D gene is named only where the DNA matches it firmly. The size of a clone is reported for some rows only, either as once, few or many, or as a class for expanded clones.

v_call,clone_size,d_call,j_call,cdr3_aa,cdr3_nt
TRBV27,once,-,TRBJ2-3,CASSLGVLADTQYF,TGTGCCAGCAGTTTAGGTGTGTTGGCAGATACGCAGTATTTT
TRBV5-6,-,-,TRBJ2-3,CASSLGTGSVYTDTQYF,TGTGCCAGCAGCTTGGGGACCGGGTCCGTCTACACAGATACGCAGTATTTT
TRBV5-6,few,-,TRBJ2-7,CASSLTGTYEQYF,TGTGCCAGCAGCTTGACGGGAACCTACGAGCAGTACTTC
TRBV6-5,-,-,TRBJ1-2,CASSSPSWANYGYTF,TGTGCCAGCAGCTCCCCGAGTTGGGCAAACTATGGCTACACCTTC
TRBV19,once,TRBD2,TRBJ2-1,CAIGGRAFSEQFF,TGTGCCATTGGCGGGAGGGCCTTCAGTGAGCAGTTCTTC
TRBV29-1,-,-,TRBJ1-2,CSVEGGDYGYTF,TGCAGCGTTGAGGGGGGAGACTATGGCTACACCTTC
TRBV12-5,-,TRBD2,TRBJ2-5,CASGLGTSGGETQYF,TGTGCTAGTGGTTTGGGTACTAGCGGGGGAGAGACCCAGTACTTC
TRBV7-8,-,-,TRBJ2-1,CASSKSGPYNEQFF,TGTGCCAGCAGCAAATCGGGACCGTACAATGAGCAGTTCTTC
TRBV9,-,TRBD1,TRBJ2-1,CASSVRRQGAGNEQFF,TGTGCCAGCAGCGTAAGGCGGCAGGGGGCGGGGAATGAGCAGTTCTTC
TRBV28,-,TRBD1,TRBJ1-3,CASSSQRDRSGNTIYF,TGTGCCAGCAGTTCACAAAGGGACAGGTCTGGAAACACCATATATTTT
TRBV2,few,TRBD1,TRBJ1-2,CARSVQGEYGYTF,TGTGCCAGATCCGTACAGGGGGAATATGGCTACACCTTC
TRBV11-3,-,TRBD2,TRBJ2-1,CASSSGLAGYNEQFF,TGTGCCAGCAGCTCGGGACTAGCGGGGTACAATGAGCAGTTCTTC
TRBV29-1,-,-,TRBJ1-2,CSVSSLETTF,TGCAGCGTTAGTTCCCTGGAGACTACCTTC
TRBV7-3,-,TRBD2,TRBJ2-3,CASSLSSGGATQYF,TGTGCCAGCAGCTTAAGCAGCGGGGGGGCAACGCAGTATTTT
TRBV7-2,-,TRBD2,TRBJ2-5,CASSLVAGVGGWLGETQYF,TGTGCCAGCAGCTTAGTAGCGGGAGTCGGTGGTTGGCTTGGTGAGACCCAGTACTTC
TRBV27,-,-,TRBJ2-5,CASRGLGETQYF,TGTGCCAGCAGGGGCCTCGGGGAGACCCAGTACTTC
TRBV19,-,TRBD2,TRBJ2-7,CASTTSGISEQYF,TGTGCCAGCACTACTAGCGGGATAAGCGAGCAGTACTTC
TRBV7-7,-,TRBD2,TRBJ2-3,CASSLIDLGLAGGNTDTQYF,TGTGCCAGCAGCTTAATCGATTTGGGACTAGCGGGGGGGAACACAGATACGCAGTATTTT
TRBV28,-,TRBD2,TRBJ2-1,CASSPSGTSGGNEQFF,TGTGCCAGCAGTCCGTCCGGGACTAGCGGGGGGAATGAGCAGTTCTTC
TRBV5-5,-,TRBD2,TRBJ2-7,CASSGEGGDEQYF,TGTGCCAGCAGCGGGGAGGGAGGGGACGAGCAGTACTTC
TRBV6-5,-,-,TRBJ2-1,CASSQRRGDEQFF,TGTGCCAGCAGCCAGAGGAGGGGGGATGAGCAGTTCTTC
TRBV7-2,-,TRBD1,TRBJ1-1,CASTGQGLTEAFF,TGTGCCAGCACGGGACAGGGGTTAACTGAAGCTTTCTTT
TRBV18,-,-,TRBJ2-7,CASSPSSYEQYF,TGTGCCAGCTCGCCTAGCTCCTACGAGCAGTACTTC
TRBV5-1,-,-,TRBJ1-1,CASSLAGMSEAFF,TGCGCCAGCAGCTTGGCTGGGATGTCTGAAGCTTTCTTT
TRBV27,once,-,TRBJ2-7,CASSFSQGSYEQYF,TGTGCCAGCAGTTTCTCACAGGGAAGCTACGAGCAGTACTTC
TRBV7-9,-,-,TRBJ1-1,CASGPQVHSMNTEAFF,TGTGCCAGCGGACCTCAGGTGCACTCCATGAACACTGAAGCTTTCTTT
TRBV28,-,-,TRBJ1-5,CASSRNNQPQHF,TGTGCCAGCTCTCGGAACAATCAGCCCCAGCATTTT
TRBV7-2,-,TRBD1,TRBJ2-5,CASTATGVEETQYF,TGTGCCAGCACCGCGACAGGGGTTGAGGAGACCCAGTACTTC
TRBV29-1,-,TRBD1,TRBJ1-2,CSVEGSGGYYGYTF,TGCAGCGTTGAGGGATCAGGGGGCTACTATGGCTACACCTTC
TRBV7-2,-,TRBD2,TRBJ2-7,CASSSWTSGSYEQYF,TGTGCCAGCAGCTCGTGGACTAGCGGGAGCTACGAGCAGTACTTC
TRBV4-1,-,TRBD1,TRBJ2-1,CASRPGQRNEQFF,TGCGCCAGCAGACCGGGACAGAGGAATGAGCAGTTCTTC
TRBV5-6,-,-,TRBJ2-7,CASSPLSWGSSYEQYF,TGTGCCAGCAGCCCCCTCTCTTGGGGGAGCTCCTACGAGCAGTACTTC
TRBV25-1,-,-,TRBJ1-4,CASSPRIGRSNEKLFF,TGTGCCAGCAGCCCTCGTATCGGGCGCAGTAATGAAAAACTGTTTTTT
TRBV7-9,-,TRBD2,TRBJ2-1,CASSFSGRAYEQFF,TGTGCCAGCAGCTTTAGCGGGAGGGCCTATGAGCAGTTCTTC
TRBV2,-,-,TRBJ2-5,CASSGLLNQETQYF,TGTGCCAGCAGCGGACTCTTAAACCAAGAGACCCAGTACTTC
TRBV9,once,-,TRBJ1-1,CASSPGGLMNTEAFF,TGTGCCAGCAGCCCCGGCGGACTGATGAACACTGAAGCTTTCTTT
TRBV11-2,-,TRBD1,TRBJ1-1,CASSKDRVSTEAFF,TGTGCCAGCAGCAAGGACAGGGTCAGCACTGAAGCTTTCTTT
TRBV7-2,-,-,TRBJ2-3,CASSFGGGPTDTQYF,TGTGCCAGCAGCTTTGGGGGGGGGCCCACAGATACGCAGTATTTT
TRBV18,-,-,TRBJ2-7,CASSPSFFDDTGGAPYEQYF,TGTGCCAGCTCCCCTTCGTTTTTCGACGATACAGGGGGGGCTCCCTACGAGCAGTACTTC
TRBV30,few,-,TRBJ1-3,CAWSVVSGNTIYF,TGTGCCTGGAGTGTAGTCTCTGGAAACACCATATATTTT
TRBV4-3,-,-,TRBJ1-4,CASSQDRTVTNEKLFF,TGCGCCAGCAGCCAAGACAGGACAGTAACTAATGAAAAACTGTTTTTT
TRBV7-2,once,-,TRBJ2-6,CASRSGQPYWHVLTF,TGTGCCAGCAGGTCCGGACAGCCTTATTGGCACGTCCTGACTTTC
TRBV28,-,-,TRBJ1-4,CASSLLPRAEKLFF,TGTGCCAGCAGTTTACTCCCACGAGCTGAAAAACTGTTTTTT
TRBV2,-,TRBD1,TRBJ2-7,CASRESTDRVTYEQYF,TGTGCCAGCAGGGAATCCACCGACAGGGTTACCTACGAGCAGTACTTC
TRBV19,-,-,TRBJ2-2,CASSKQDRNTGELFF,TGTGCCAGTAGCAAACAGGACAGGAACACCGGGGAGCTGTTTTTT